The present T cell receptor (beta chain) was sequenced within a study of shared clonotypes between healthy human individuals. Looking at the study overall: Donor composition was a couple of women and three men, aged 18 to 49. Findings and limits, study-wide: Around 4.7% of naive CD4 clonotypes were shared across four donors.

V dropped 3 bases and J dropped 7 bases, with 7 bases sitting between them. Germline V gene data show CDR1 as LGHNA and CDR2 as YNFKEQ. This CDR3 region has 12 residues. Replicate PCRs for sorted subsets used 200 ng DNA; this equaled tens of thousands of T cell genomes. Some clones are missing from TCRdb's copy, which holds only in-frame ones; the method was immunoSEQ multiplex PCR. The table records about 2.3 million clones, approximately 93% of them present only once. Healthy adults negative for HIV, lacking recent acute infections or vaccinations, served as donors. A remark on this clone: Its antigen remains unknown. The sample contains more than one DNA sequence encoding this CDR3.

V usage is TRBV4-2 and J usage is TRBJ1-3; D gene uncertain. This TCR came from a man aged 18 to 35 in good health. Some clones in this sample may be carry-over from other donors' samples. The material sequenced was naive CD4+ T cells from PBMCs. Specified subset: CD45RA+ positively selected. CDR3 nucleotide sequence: TGTGCCAGCAGCCAGGGTAGGAACACCATATATTTT. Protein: CASSQGRNTIYF.